What follows are 28 T cell receptor beta chains derived from one specimen sequenced in a study of T cells in Graves' hyperthyroidism and ophthalmopathy. It was RNA transcripts that yielded the amplified TCR beta CDR3 regions. TCR CDR3 underwent first-round RT-PCR with the HTBI primer set. Each CDR3 protein is one row after TCRdb ran MiXCR on the multiplex PCR reads. The data contain about 59,000 distinct CDR3 sequences, approximately 53% of them singletons. Sequenced material: blood. Receptors were obtained from an older woman with Graves' ophthalmopathy.

The V call is TRBV5-1, the J call TRBJ2-5; 11 nucleotides match TRBD2. V dropped 0 bases and J dropped 1; count of bases not matched to a gene: 8. This CDR3 spans 18 amino acids. Germline V CDR1 and CDR2: SGHRS, YFSETQ. Written as DNA, the CDR3 is TGCGCCAGCAGCTTGGCCGGGTCTAGCGGGGGGCCCCAAGAGACCCAGTACTTC. Protein: CASSLAGSSGGPQETQYF.

In its sample, this clonotype was seen many times. A clone one base away is much larger, so this may be a read error. The CDR3 region is CASSLATGGHGYTF. CDR3 in DNA: TGTGCCAGCAGCTTAGCGACAGGGGGCCATGGCTACACCTTC. The chain combines TRBV11-2 with TRBJ1-2, with 10 bases that match TRBD1. The CDR3 runs to 14 residues. Germline CDR1 is SGHAT and CDR2 is FQNNGV. Trimming removed 1 base from V and 6 bases from J; junction bases left unmatched: 2.

The V and J genes are TRBV6-6 and TRBJ1-1; no firm D call. The ends were cut back, 7 bases at V and 1 base at J, with 10 bases in the middle. This CDR3 has 13 residues. Looked up from germline, CDR1 is MNHNY and CDR2 is SVGAGI (reference sequence). CDR3 in DNA: TGTGCCAGCACCTACGGACGGAACACTGAAGCTTTCTTT. Protein sequence: CASTYGRNTEAFF.

This chain joins TRBV7-2 and TRBJ1-1; 9 nucleotides match TRBD1. J lost 3 bases, V lost 6 bases, and 11 bases had no gene match. Germline lookup yields CDR1 SGHTA and CDR2 FQGNSA. CDR3 size: 16 residues. The CDR3 region is CASSDSTGGVHTEAFF. CDR3 sequence (DNA): TGTGCCAGCAGTGACTCAACAGGGGGCGTACACACTGAAGCTTTCTTT.

V and J are TRBV2 and TRBJ2-1, with 13 bases lining up with TRBD2. The CDR3 totals 15 residues. Germline CDR1 reads SNHLY; CDR2 reads FYNNEI. J was trimmed by 5 bases and V by 7 bases; bases with no gene match: 5. The CDR3 spells CASNRLAGGDNEQFF. Written as DNA, the CDR3 is TGTGCCAGCAATAGACTAGCGGGGGGAGACAATGAGCAGTTCTTC. The full variable domain, its missing parts supplied by reference TRBV2 and TRBJ2-1, is EPEVTQTPSHQVTQMGQEVILRCVPISNHLYFYWYRQILGQKVEFLVSFYNNEISEKSEIFDDQFSVERPDGSNFTLKIRSTKLEDSAMYFCASNRLAGGDNEQFFGPGTRLTVL.

The table lists this clonotype with a count of one. The chain is built from TRBV20-1 and TRBJ1-2; 8 bases fit TRBD1. V gave up 4 bases and J gave up 5 bases; unmatched junction bases: 12. The CDR3 runs 15 residues. CDR1 and CDR2 from the germline V gene are DFQATT and SNEGSKA (reference sequence). As DNA, the CDR3 is TGCAGTGCTATCCCCGGCAGGGGGCGTGGGTATGGCTACACCTTC. Its protein is CSAIPGRGRGYGYTF.

V and J are TRBV10-3 and TRBJ2-3, with TRBD2 identical over 7 bases. Germline loops: CDR1 ENHRY, CDR2 SYGVKD. Trimming at V came to 6 bases and at J to 3 bases, leaving 12 bases not matched to a gene. CDR3 length equals 16 residues. This CDR3 is CAISDWGGRPTDTQYF. Written as DNA, the CDR3 is TGTGCCATCAGCGATTGGGGGGGGAGGCCGACAGATACGCAGTATTTT.

As concerns this clonotype: Relative to the germline gene, one junction end is altered; a read error may explain this. The chain links TRBV24-1 to TRBJ2-1; 13 nucleotides match TRBD2. The CDR3 extends over 14 amino acids. Per germline, CDR1 KGHDR and CDR2 SFDVKD. The DNA of the CDR3 is TGTGTCACCAGCTCCAGGACTAGCGGGAGAGAGGAGTTCTTT. It specifies CVTSSRTSGREEFF.

V usage is TRBV20-1 and J usage is TRBJ1-1, with 7 bases fitting TRBD1. The V and J ends lost 6 bases and 2 bases, in that order; junction bases with no gene match: 6. Per germline, CDR1 DFQATT and CDR2 SNEGSKA (reference sequence). The CDR3 is made up of 13 amino acids. The CDR3: CSAPRDSNTEAFF. CDR3 sequence (DNA): TGCAGTGCACCTCGGGACAGTAACACTGAAGCTTTCTTT.

To note about this clonotype: One end of the junction varies from germline; a read error may be responsible. The rearrangement links TRBV20-1 to TRBJ1-4, with D hard to call. Germline CDR1 reads DFQATT; CDR2 reads SNEGSKA (reference sequence). This CDR3 is built from 14 residues. In nucleotides, the CDR3 is TGCAGTGCTAGAGTCTGGGGAGACAATGAAGAACTGTTTTTT. Translated, it gives CSARVWGDNEELFF.

This clonotype appeared a single time. A clone one base away is much larger, so this may be a read error. The rearrangement links TRBV12-5 to TRBJ2-1, with 9 bases that match TRBD2. The CDR3 is made up of 14 amino acids. Germline V gene lookup returns CDR1 LGHNT and CDR2 FRNRAP. With 7 bases clipped from V and 14 bases from J, the junction kept 15 bases outside the gene matches. DNA for the CDR3: TGTGCTAGTGACGCAATCGGGCGCGGGGGGGCAAAGTTCTTC. Its translation is CASDAIGRGGAKFF.

This chain connects TRBV27 to TRBJ2-5; D might be TRBD2 (7 bases). The CDR3 is 15 residues long. The V end was cut by 2 bases, the J end by 4 bases, with 14 bases between. CDR1 is MNHEY and CDR2 is SMNVEV in the germline V gene (reference sequence). CDR3 DNA sequence: TGTGCCAGCAGTTTAAGAGGGGGGGCGGGAGAGACCCAGTACTTC. Its protein is CASSLRGGAGETQYF.

This chain links TRBV7-2 with TRBJ2-3, with 8 bases lining up with TRBD2. After removal of 2 bases from V and 10 bases from J, the junction contained 11 bases not matched to a gene. Germline CDR1 is SGHTA and CDR2 is FQGNSA. The CDR3 contains 15 residues. The CDR3 here is CASSLNSQGLGSQYF. As DNA, the CDR3 is TGTGCCAGCAGCTTAAACTCGCAGGGACTAGGGTCGCAGTATTTT. Drawing the rest from reference TRBV7-2 and TRBJ2-3, the complete variable domain is GAGVSQSPSNKVTEKGKDVELRCDPISGHTALYWYRQSLGQGLEFLIYFQGNSAPDKSGLPSDRFSAERTGGSVSTLTIQRTQQEDSAVYLCASSLNSQGLGSQYFGPGTRLTVL.

Concerning this clonotype itself: The DNA is omitted, as the CDR3 cannot be located on it reliably, and the CDR3 follows TCRdb's listing. The chain carries TRBV7-9 and TRBJ2-1; TRBD2 is the table's D call, not checked against the DNA. The CDR3 length equals 19 residues, ends included. CDR1 SEHNR and CDR2 FQNEAQ come from the germline V gene (reference sequence). CDR3 protein: CASSFYICSASPGRNEQFF.

Comment on this clonotype: Relative to the germline gene, one junction end is altered; a read error may explain this. The rearrangement uses TRBV5-6 and TRBJ2-7; D not resolved. Germline assignment: CDR1 SGHDT and CDR2 YYEEEE. The CDR3 loop spans 13 amino acids. The CDR3 nucleotides read TGTGCCAGCAGCTTGGGGCACGGAACCGAGCAGCACTTC. Amino acid sequence: CASSLGHGTEQHF.

This clonotype showed up many times. This sequence joins TRBV3-2 and TRBJ2-5; the table's D call, TRBD1, was not checked against the DNA. TRBV3-2 is tagged as a pseudogene. The CDR3 extends over 15 amino acids. The CDR3, as DNA: TGTGCCAGCAGCCAAGATCGAGGGGACCGGTGGTCCCAGTACTTC. Translating gives CASSQDRGDRWSQYF.

This clonotype was recorded many times. V usage is TRBV19 and J usage is TRBJ1-1; a weak D match, TRBD1 (6 bases). This CDR3 comprises 16 residues. V lost 0 bases and J 2 bases, leaving 13 bases between the germline ends. Per germline, CDR1 LNHDA and CDR2 SQIVND (reference sequence). The CDR3: CASSIDLGGANTEAFF. CDR3 nucleotide sequence: TGTGCCAGTAGTATAGATCTCGGGGGGGCTAACACTGAAGCTTTCTTT.

This clonotype was picked up many times. The chain combines TRBV28 with TRBJ2-3; D is undetermined. The germline CDR1 and CDR2 sequences are MDHEN and SYDVKM. This CDR3 is 16 amino acids long. The V and J ends lost 2 bases and 0 bases respectively, with 12 bases between them. The CDR3 loop reads CASSLVTRSSTDTQYF. As DNA, the CDR3 is TGTGCCAGCAGTTTAGTGACTCGCTCTAGCACAGATACGCAGTATTTT.

The chain joins TRBV5-4 to TRBJ1-2, with D perhaps matching TRBD1 (5 bases). CDR1 is SGHNT and CDR2 is YYREEE in the germline V gene (reference sequence). The germline V and J ends were trimmed by 4 bases and 0 bases, with 13 bases remaining between them. This CDR3 comprises 15 residues. The CDR3 here is CASSLIDSPNYGYTF. In nucleotides, the CDR3 is TGTGCCAGCAGCCTCATCGACAGCCCTAACTATGGCTACACCTTC.

This clonotype rates as medium-sized. The rearrangement joins TRBV20-1 to TRBJ1-6, with unresolved D. Trimming took 0 bases from V and 7 from J, leaving 13 bases between them. Germline lookup yields CDR1 DFQATT and CDR2 SNEGSKA (reference sequence). This CDR3 region has 15 residues. CDR3 sequence: CSARDPGRTNSPLHF. In nucleotides, the CDR3 is TGCAGTGCTAGAGATCCAGGTCGCACAAATTCACCCCTCCACTTT.

This clonotype occurred many times. The chain carries TRBV6-6 and TRBJ1-6, with 8 bases aligning to TRBD1. The CDR3 length is 18 residues. Unmatched junction bases numbered 13, after V lost 5 bases and J lost 4 bases. Germline values: CDR1 MNHNY, CDR2 SVGAGI (reference sequence). This chain's CDR3 is CASSRRTGRFIYNSPLHF. For the CDR3, the DNA is TGTGCCAGCAGTAGAAGGACAGGGAGGTTTATTTATAATTCACCCCTCCACTTT.

This clonotype is categorized as medium-sized (0.01 to 0.1%). The chain combines TRBV10-3 with TRBJ2-3; no definite D call. CDR1 is ENHRY and CDR2 is SYGVKD in the germline V gene. This CDR3 region has 11 residues. Trimming pared 6 bases from V and 6 bases from J, leaving 7 bases between. In DNA, the CDR3 is TGTGCCATCAGATCGGGTGATACGCAGTATTTT. It specifies CAIRSGDTQYF.

Points on this clonotype: Likely a read error: the CDR3 ends without its conserved phenylalanine or tryptophan. It is unclear where the CDR3 begins or ends on the DNA, so no DNA is shown, and the CDR3 is as TCRdb lists it. V gene TRBV2 combines with J gene TRBJ2-7; TRBD1, as called in the table, went unchecked against the DNA. Germline V CDR1 and CDR2: SNHLY, FYNNEI. The CDR3 numbers 10 amino acids, ends counted. The CDR3 loop is CASSDGQGYY.

This clonotype was seen many times. V usage is TRBV6-5 and J usage is TRBJ1-1; TRBD1 is a possible D gene (6 bases). The CDR3 runs 14 residues. Germline V gives CDR1 MNHEY, CDR2 SVGAGI. V was trimmed by 2 bases and J by 8 bases, leaving 15 bases between them. CDR3 protein: CASSYEDRVVEAFF. CDR3 DNA: TGTGCCAGCAGTTACGAGGACAGAGTTGTAGAAGCTTTCTTT.

Points on this clonotype: At one end the junction does not follow the germline gene, possibly because of a read error. The gene calls are TRBV5-1 and TRBJ2-3, with D possibly being TRBD1 or TRBD2 (5 bases each). This CDR3 comprises 14 residues. From germline, CDR1 is SGHRS and CDR2 YFSETQ. CDR3 loop: CASSGQRGADTQYF. The CDR3 DNA is TGTGCCAGCAGCGGTCAAAGAGGGGCAGATACGCAGTATTTT.

This clonotype showed up many times. The rearrangement joins TRBV15 to TRBJ2-7; D is unclear. The CDR3 consists of 14 residues. Trimming took off 0 bases at V and 3 bases at J, with 9 bases between the two ends. Germline CDR1 is LNHNV and CDR2 is YYDKDF (reference sequence). The CDR3 DNA is TGTGCCACCAGCAGAGATCCCCCGCTCTACGAGCAGTACTTC. Translation gives CATSRDPPLYEQYF.

This clonotype appeared many times. This chain uses TRBV19 with TRBJ2-7; TRBD2 is a possible D gene (5 bases). From germline, CDR1 is LNHDA and CDR2 SQIVND (reference sequence). The CDR3 totals 13 residues. The V gene lost 3 bases and the J gene lost 1 base, with 7 bases spanning the gap. CDR3 protein: CASSMRVSYEQYF. CDR3 DNA sequence: TGTGCCAGTAGTATGCGGGTATCCTACGAGCAGTACTTC.

This clonotype was found a few times. The chain has TRBV5-4 and TRBJ2-5; the match to TRBD2 covers 13 bases. After removal of 4 bases from V and 5 bases from J, the junction contained 11 bases not matched to a gene. Germline V gene sequence: CDR1 SGHNT, CDR2 YYREEE (reference sequence). The CDR3 totals 17 residues. For the CDR3, the DNA is TGTGCCAGCAGCCAAATAGGACTAGCGGGAGAGGAGGAGACCCAGTACTTC. This sequence encodes CASSQIGLAGEEETQYF.